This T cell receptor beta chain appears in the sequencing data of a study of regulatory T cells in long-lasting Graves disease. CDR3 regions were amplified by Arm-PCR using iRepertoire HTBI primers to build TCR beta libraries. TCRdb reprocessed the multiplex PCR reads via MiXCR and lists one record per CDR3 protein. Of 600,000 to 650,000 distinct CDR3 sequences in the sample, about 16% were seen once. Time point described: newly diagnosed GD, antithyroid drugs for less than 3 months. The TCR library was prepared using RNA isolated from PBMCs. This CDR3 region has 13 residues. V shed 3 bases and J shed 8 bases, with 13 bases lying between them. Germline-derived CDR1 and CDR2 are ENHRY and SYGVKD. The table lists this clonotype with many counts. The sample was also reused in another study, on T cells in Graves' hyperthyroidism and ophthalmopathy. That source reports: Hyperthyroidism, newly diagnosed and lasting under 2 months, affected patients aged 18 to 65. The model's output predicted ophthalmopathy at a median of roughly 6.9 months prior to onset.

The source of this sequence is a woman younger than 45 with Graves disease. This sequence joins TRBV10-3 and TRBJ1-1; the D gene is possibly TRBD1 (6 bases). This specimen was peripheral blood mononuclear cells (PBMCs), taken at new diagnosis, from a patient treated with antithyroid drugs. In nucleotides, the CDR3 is TGTGCCATCAGTGACCGCTCCGGGACAGAAGCTTTCTTT. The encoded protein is CAISDRSGTEAFF.